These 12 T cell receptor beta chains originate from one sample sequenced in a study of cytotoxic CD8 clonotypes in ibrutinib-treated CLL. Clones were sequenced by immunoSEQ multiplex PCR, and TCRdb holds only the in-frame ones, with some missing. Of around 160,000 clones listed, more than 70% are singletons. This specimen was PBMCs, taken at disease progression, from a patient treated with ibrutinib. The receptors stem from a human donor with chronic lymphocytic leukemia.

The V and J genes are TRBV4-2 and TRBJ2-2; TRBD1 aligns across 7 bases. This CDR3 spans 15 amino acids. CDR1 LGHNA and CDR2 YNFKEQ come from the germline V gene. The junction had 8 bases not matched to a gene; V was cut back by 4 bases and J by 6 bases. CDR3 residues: CASSLSTGDPGELFF. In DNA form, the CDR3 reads TGTGCCAGCAGCCTTTCCACAGGGGACCCCGGGGAGCTGTTTTTT.

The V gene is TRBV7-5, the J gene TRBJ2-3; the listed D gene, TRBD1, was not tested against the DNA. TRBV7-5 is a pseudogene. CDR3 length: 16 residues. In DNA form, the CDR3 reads TGTGTCAGAAGCCAAGGGAGACAGGGAAGCACAGATACGCAGTATTTT. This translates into CVRSQGRQGSTDTQYF.

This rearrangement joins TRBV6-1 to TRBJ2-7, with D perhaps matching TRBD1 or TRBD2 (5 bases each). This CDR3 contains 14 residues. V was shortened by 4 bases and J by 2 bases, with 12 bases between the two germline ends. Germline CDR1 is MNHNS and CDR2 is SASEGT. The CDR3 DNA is TGTGCCAGCAGTGGGAGAGGGGAAGCCTACGAGCAGTACTTC. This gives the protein CASSGRGEAYEQYF.

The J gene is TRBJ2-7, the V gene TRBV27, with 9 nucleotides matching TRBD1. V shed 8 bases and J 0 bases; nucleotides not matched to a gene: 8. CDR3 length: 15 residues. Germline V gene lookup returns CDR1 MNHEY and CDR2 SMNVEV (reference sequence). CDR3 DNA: TGTGCCAGCTCCCGCCGGGGACAGGGCTCCTACGAGCAGTACTTC. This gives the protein CASSRRGQGSYEQYF.

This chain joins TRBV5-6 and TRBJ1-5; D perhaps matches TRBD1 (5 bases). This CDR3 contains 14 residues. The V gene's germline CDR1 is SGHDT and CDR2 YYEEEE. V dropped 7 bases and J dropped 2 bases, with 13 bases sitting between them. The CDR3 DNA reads TGTGCCAGCGAAACCAGGGATGGCAATCAGCCCCAGCATTTT. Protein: CASETRDGNQPQHF.

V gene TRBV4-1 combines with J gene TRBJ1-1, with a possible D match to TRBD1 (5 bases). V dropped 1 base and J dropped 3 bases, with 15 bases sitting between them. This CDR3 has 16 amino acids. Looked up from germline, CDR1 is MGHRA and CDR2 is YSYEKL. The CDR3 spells CASSQAGDWGDTEAFF. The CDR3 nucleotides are TGCGCCAGCAGCCAAGCCGGAGACTGGGGGGACACTGAAGCTTTCTTT.

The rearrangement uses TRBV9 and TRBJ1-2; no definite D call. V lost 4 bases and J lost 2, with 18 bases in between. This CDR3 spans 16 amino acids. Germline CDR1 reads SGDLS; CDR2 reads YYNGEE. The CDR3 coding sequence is TGTGCCAGCAGCCTAACCCCCCTACTTTCGAACTATGGCTACACCTTC. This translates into CASSLTPLLSNYGYTF.

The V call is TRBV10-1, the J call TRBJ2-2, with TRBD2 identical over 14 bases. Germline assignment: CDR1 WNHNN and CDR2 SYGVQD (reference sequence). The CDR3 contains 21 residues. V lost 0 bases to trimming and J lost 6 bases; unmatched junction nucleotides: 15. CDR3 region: CASSESGGTSGSCCGAGELFF. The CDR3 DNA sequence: TGCGCCAGCAGTGAGTCGGGGGGGACTAGCGGGAGTTGTTGTGGCGCCGGGGAGCTGTTTTTT.

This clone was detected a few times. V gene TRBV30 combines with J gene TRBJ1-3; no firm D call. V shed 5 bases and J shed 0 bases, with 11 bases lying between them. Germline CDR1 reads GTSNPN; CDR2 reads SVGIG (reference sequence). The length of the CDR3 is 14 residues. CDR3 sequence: CAWGTVISGNTIYF. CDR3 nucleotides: TGTGCCTGGGGAACAGTCATCTCTGGAAACACCATATATTTT.

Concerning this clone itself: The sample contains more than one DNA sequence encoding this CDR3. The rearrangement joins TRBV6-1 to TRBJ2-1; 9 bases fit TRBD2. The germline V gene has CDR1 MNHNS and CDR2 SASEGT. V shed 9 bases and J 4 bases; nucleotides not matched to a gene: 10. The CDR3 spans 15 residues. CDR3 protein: CASSPLAGGYNEQFF. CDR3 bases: TGTGCCAGTTCCCCGTTGGCGGGGGGGTACAATGAGCAGTTCTTC.

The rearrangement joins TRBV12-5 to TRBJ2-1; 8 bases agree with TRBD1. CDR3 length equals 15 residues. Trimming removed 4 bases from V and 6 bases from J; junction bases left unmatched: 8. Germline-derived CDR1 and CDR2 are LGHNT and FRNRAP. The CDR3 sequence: CASGSRQGISNEQFF. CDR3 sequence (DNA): TGTGCTAGTGGTTCAAGACAGGGGATAAGCAATGAGCAGTTCTTC. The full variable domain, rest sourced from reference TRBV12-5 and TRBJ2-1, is DARVTQTPRHKVTEMGQEVTMRCQPILGHNTVFWYRQTMMQGLELLAYFRNRAPLDDSGMPKDRFSAEMPDATLATLKIQPSEPRDSAVYFCASGSRQGISNEQFFGPGTRLTVL.

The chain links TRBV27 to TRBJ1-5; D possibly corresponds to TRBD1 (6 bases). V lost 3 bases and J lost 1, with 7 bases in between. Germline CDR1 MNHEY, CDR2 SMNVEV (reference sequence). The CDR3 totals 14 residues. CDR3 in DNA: TGTGCCAGCAGTTTTCAGGGGAGCAATCAGCCCCAGCATTTT. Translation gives CASSFQGSNQPQHF.